This record concerns one TCR beta chain sequence. Its antigen is not identified. By way of CD45RO/CCR7/CD25/CD127/CD95/CD27, the CD4+ regulatory, stem cell-like memory, central memory and naive cells were sorted. Each population that was sorted was more than 95% pure. This entry comes from a study of beta chain features in type 1 diabetes. Study-wide results and caveats: For TCRB rearrangement, an influence of HLA type remained unresolved here. A possible short-template PCR bias applies equally to patients and controls. Type 1 diabetes patients showed a moderate but significant shortening of TCRB CDR3s in all four CD4+ subsets.

The whole isolated RNA underwent reverse transcription, so sequencing captured expressed TCRB transcripts. Profiled with immunoSEQ multiplex PCR; TCRdb holds only in-frame clones, not every one. The data show fewer than 450,000 clones, about 14% seen once. With 6 bases removed from V and 1 base from J, the gap between germline ends came to 19 bases. The germline V gene encodes CDR1 KGHSH and CDR2 LQKENI. The CDR3 loop spans 17 amino acids. The TCR comes from a woman under 30 with type 1 diabetes. The rearrangement links TRBV18 to TRBJ2-1; D remains unclear. Sequencing was done on a sample of naive CD4+ T cells from blood. DNA for the CDR3: TGTGCCAGCTCCCAGAGCAGTCGAACAGCATCCTACAATGAGCAGTTCTTC. As protein: CASSQSSRTASYNEQFF.